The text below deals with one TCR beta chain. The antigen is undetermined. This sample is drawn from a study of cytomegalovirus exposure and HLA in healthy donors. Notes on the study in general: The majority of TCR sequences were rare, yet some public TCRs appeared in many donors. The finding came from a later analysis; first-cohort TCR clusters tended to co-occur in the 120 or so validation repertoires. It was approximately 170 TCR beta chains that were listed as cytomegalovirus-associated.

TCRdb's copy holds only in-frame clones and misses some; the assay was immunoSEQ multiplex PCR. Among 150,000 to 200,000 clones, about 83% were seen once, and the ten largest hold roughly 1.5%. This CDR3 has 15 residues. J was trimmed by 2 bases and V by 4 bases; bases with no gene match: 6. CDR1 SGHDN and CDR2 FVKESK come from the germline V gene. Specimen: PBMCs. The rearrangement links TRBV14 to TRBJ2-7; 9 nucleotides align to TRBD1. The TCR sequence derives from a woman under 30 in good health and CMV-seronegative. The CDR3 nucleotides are TGTGCCAGCAGCCGGGGACAGGGAGGGACCTACGAGCAGTACTTC. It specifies CASSRGQGGTYEQYF.